This T cell receptor beta chain was sequenced in a study of blood T cells in healthy people across ages. This clonotype came up a few times. Its specificity is unknown. A second roughly 6 to 11 cycle PCR used barcoded and J-beta primers. One entry per CDR3 protein, called by TCRdb with MiXCR from the 5' RACE reads. Of under 1,100,000 distinct CDR3 sequences in the sample, about 23% were seen once. General study findings and limits: A conclusive naive versus antigen-experienced comparison was prevented by the unsorted PBMCs.

The CDR3 length is 14 residues. Germline V gene lookup returns CDR1 SQVTM and CDR2 ANQGSEA. The sample was also reused in another study, on T cells of mothers and their children.

The TCR sequence derives from a girl aged 2 to 9 in good health. The rearrangement links TRBV29-1 to TRBJ2-5; TRBD1 is a possible D gene (5 bases). Matching the DNA end better, TRBJ2-7 makes the J call doubtful. Sequencing used blood. In DNA form, the CDR3 reads TGCAGTATCTTGGGGTGGACAACAAATTACGAGCAGTACTTC. Translation gives CSILGWTTNYEQYF.